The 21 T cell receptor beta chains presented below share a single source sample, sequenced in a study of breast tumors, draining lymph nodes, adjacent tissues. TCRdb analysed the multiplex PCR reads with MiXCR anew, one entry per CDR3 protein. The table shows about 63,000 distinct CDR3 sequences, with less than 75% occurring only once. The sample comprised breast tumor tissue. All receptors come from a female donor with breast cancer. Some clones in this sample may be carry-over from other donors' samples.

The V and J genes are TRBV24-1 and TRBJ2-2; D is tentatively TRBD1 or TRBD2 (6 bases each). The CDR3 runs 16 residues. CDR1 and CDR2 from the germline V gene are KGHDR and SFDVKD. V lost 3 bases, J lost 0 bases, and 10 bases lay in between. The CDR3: CATSDPGAPNTGELFF. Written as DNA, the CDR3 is TGTGCCACCAGTGATCCGGGGGCGCCGAACACCGGGGAGCTGTTTTTT.

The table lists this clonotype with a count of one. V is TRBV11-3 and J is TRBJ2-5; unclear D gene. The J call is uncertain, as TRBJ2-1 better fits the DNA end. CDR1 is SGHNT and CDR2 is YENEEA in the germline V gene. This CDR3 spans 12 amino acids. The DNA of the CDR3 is TGTGCCAGCAGCCATGGTGGGAACTCTCAGTTCTTC. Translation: CASSHGGNSQFF.

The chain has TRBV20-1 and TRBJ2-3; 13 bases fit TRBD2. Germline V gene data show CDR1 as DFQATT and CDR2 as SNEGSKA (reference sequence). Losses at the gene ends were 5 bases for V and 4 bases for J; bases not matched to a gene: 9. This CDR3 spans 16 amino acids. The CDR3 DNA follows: TGCAGTGCTCGCTCGGGGACTAGCGGGGACCCAGATACGCAGTATTTT. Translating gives CSARSGTSGDPDTQYF.

CDR3 in DNA: TGTGCCAGTAGTCCCGGGACAGAGAATGAAAAACTGTTTTTT. It translates to CASSPGTENEKLFF. The chain links TRBV19 to TRBJ1-4; TRBD1 aligns across 7 bases. This CDR3 contains 14 residues. Germline CDR1 reads LNHDA; CDR2 reads SQIVND (reference sequence). V lost 5 bases, J lost 5 bases, and 5 bases stayed unmatched.

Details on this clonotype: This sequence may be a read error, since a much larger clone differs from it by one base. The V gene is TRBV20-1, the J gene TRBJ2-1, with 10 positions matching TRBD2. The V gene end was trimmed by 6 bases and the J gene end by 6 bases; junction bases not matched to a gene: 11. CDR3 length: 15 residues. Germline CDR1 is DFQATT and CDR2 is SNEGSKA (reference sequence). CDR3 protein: CSAAGVSGRANEQFF. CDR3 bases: TGCAGTGCAGCCGGTGTGAGCGGGAGGGCCAATGAGCAGTTCTTC.

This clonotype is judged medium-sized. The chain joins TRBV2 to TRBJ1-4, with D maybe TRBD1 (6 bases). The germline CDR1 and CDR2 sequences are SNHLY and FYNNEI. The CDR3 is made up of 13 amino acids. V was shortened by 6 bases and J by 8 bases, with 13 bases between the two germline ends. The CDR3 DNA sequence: TGTGCCAGCAGGTACAGGGAAAGCGAAAAACTGTTTTTT. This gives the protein CASRYRESEKLFF.

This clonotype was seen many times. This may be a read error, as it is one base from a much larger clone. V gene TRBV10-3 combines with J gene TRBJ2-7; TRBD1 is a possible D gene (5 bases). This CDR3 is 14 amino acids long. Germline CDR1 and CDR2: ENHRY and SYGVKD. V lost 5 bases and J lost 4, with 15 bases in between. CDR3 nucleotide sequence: TGTGCCATCAGTAGGTCGCTGCAGGGTTACGAGCAGTACTTC. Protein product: CAISRSLQGYEQYF.

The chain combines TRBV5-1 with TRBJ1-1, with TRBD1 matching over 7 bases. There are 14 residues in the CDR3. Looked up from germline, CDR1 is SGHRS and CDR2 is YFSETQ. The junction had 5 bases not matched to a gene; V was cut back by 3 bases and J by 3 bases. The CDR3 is CASSSAGGYTEAFF. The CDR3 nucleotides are TGCGCCAGCAGCTCCGCAGGGGGATACACTGAAGCTTTCTTT.

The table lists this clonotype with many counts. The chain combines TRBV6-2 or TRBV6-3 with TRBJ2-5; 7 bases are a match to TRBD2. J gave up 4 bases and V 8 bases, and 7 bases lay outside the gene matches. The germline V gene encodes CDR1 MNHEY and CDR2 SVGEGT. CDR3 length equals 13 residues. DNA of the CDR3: TGTGCCAGCCGAAGACTAGCTCCAGAGACCCAGTACTTC. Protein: CASRRLAPETQYF.

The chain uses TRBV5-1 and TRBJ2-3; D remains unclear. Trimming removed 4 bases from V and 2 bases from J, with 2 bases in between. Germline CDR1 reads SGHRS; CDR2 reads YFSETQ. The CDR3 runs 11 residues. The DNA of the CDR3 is TGCGCCAGCAGCCACACAGATACGCAGTATTTT. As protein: CASSHTDTQYF.

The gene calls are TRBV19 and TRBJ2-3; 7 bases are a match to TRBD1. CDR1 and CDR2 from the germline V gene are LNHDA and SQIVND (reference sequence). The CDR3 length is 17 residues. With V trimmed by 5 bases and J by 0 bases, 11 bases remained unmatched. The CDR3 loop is CASSSDRAVGSTDTQYF. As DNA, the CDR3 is TGTGCCAGTAGTTCCGACAGGGCAGTGGGTAGCACAGATACGCAGTATTTT.

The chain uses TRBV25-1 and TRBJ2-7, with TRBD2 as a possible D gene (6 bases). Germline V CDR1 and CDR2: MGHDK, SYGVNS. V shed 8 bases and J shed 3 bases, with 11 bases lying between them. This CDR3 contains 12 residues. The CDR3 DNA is TGTGCCAGCTCGTACGGGAGCTACGAGCAGTACTTC. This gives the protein CASSYGSYEQYF.

CDR3 residues: CASSQEAGGDQPQHF. The CDR3 region has the DNA TGCGCCAGCAGCCAAGAGGCTGGGGGCGATCAGCCCCAGCATTTT. J is TRBJ1-5 and V is TRBV4-3, with a possible D match to TRBD1 (6 bases). This CDR3 comprises 15 residues. CDR1 is LGHNA and CDR2 is YSLEER in the germline V gene. The germline V and J ends were trimmed by 0 bases and 5 bases, with 11 bases remaining between them.

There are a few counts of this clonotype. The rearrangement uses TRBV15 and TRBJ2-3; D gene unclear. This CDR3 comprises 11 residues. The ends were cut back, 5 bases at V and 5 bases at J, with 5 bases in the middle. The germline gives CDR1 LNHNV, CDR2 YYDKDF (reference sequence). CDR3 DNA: TGTGCCACCAGCCGGCTAGATACGCAGTATTTT. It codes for CATSRLDTQYF.

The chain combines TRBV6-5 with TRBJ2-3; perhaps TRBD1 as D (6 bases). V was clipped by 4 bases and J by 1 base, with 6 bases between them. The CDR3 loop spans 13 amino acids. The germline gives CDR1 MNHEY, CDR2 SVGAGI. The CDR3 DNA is TGTGCCAGCAGTTCAGGGGGCACAGATACGCAGTATTTT. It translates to CASSSGGTDTQYF.

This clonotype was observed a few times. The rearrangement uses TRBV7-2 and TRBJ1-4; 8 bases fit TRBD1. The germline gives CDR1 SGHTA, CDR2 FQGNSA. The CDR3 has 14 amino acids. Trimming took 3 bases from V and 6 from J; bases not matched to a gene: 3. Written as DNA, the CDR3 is TGTGCCAGCAGCTTCGACAGGGGTGATGAAAAACTGTTTTTT. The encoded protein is CASSFDRGDEKLFF.

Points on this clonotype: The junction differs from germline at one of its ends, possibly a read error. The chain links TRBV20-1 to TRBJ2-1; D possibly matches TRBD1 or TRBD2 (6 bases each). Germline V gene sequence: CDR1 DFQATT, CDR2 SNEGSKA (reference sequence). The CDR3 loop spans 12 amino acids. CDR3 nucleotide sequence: TGTAGTACACGGAGGGGGGCGAATGAGCAGTTCTTC. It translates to CSTRRGANEQFF.

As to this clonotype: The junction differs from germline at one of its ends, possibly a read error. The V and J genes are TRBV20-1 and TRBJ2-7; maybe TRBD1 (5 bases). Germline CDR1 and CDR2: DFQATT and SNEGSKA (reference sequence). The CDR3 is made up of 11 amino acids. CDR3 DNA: TGCAGTGCCGACAGCGTCGCAGAGCAGCACTTC. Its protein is CSADSVAEQHF.

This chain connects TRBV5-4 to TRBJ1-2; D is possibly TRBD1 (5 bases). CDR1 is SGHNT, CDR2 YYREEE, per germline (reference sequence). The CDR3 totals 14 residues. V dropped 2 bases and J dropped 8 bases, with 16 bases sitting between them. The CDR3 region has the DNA TGTGCCAGCAGCTTTGGGGACTATGGCCTAGGCTACACCTTC. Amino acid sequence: CASSFGDYGLGYTF.

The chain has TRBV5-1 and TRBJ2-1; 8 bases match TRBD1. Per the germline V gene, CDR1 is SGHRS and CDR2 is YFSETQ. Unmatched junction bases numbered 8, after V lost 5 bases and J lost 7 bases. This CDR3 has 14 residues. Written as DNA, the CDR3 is TGCGCCAGCAGGGGGACCGGGACAGGTAATGAGCAGTTCTTC. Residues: CASRGTGTGNEQFF.

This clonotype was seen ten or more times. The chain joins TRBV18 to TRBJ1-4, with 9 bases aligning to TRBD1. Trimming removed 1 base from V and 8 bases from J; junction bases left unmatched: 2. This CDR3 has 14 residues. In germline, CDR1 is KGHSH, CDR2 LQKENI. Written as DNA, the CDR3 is TGTGCCAGCTCACCACAGACAGGGGGAGAAAAACTGTTTTTT. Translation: CASSPQTGGEKLFF.